Reported below is one TCR beta chain. Its antigen is not known. The entry originates in a study of CD4+ T cells in melanoma. Overall study results and limits: Diverse differentiation states were reported for melanoma neoantigen-specific CD4+ T cells. CD8+ T cell, macrophage and B cell function reportedly correlated with neoantigen-specific CD4+ T cells.

V gave up 1 base and J gave up 4 bases; unmatched junction bases: 8. This CDR3 is built from 17 residues. From germline, CDR1 is MGHRA and CDR2 YSYEKL. Repertoires were generated with immunoSEQ multiplex PCR, while TCRdb's copy carries only in-frame clones and drops some. The sample comprises about 9,600 clones, roughly 69% of which are singletons, and roughly a quarter rests with the top ten. The V call is TRBV4-1, the J call TRBJ1-4; 8 nucleotides align to TRBD1. This TCR was sampled from a human donor with melanoma. The specimen was cells from a culture (not recorded whether cultured in vitro). CDR3 sequence reads: CASSQGLRGHGNEKLFF. In DNA form, the CDR3 reads TGCGCCAGCAGCCAAGGTCTCAGGGGGCATGGTAATGAAAAACTGTTTTTT.